Listed here is a single T cell receptor (beta chain). This specimen comes from a study of blood T cell repertoires in COVID-19. Generated by immunoSEQ multiplex PCR, the TCRdb table keeps only in-frame clones and is missing some. The top ten hold around 3.4% of the sample, which has under 300,000 clones, roughly 80% seen once. The sequencing sample was made of peripheral blood. This TCR came from a woman under 30 with acute or convalescent COVID-19.

The CDR3 is CASSPLQVAKNIQYF. For the CDR3, the DNA is TGCGCCAGCAGCCCCTTACAGGTAGCCAAAAACATTCAGTACTTC. The J gene is TRBJ2-4, the V gene TRBV10-1, with D possibly matching TRBD1 (5 bases). With 6 bases removed from V and 0 bases from J, the gap between germline ends came to 12 bases. Germline CDR1 reads WNHNN; CDR2 reads SYGVQD (reference sequence). The CDR3 loop spans 15 amino acids.